This is a list of T cell receptor beta chains from one sample in a study of blood T cell repertoires in COVID-19. Libraries were prepared by immunoSEQ multiplex PCR; TCRdb keeps only in-frame clonotypes and omits some of them. Of 300,000 to 400,000 clones listed, about 90% are singletons. Sequencing input: peripheral blood. The receptors come from a woman aged 45-59 years with COVID-19, enrolled during active disease. CDR3s include the opening cysteine and the closing phenylalanine or tryptophan. The D gene is left open where the match is weak. Clone sizes are given selectively: once, few, many, or a class where the clone is expanded.

j_call	v_call	clone_size	cdr3_length	d_call	cdr3_aa	cdr3_nt
TRBJ1-1	TRBV9	once	15	.	CASSYTGFEGTEAFF	TGTGCCAGCAGCTACACAGGGTTTGAGGGCACTGAAGCTTTCTTT
TRBJ1-3	TRBV29-1	.	14	TRBD1	CSVRQGDSGNTIYF	TGCAGCGTTCGGCAGGGGGACTCTGGAAACACCATATATTTT
TRBJ2-1	TRBV3-1/TRBV3-2	.	16	TRBD2	CASSLRGTSGIYEQFF	TGTGCCAGCAGCCTTCGAGGGACTAGCGGGATCTATGAGCAGTTCTTC
TRBJ2-1	TRBV5-1	.	15	TRBD2	CASSPGLAGVYEQFF	TGCGCCAGCAGCCCGGGACTAGCGGGAGTCTATGAGCAGTTCTTC
TRBJ1-1	TRBV6-4	.	14	.	CASSQESGRTEAFF	TGTGCCAGCAGTCAGGAGTCAGGGAGGACTGAAGCTTTCTTT
TRBJ1-3	TRBV29-1	.	13	.	CSVAGENRNTIYF	TGCAGCGTTGCCGGGGAGAATCGAAACACCATATATTTT
TRBJ2-7	TRBV16	.	20	TRBD2	CASSQSEPTSGRFLAYEQYF	TGTGCCAGCAGCCAATCGGAGCCTACTAGCGGGAGGTTCCTAGCCTACGAGCAGTACTTC
TRBJ2-2	TRBV24-1	.	16	TRBD1	CATSDGTATNTGELFF	TGTGCCACCAGTGACGGGACAGCGACGAACACCGGGGAGCTGTTTTTT
TRBJ2-5	TRBV7-2	.	15	.	CASSSSGGRQETQYF	TGTGCCAGCAGCTCGTCCGGGGGTCGACAAGAGACCCAGTACTTC
TRBJ2-3	TRBV24-1	.	13	TRBD1	CATGDSPTDTQYF	TGTGCCACCGGGGACAGCCCCACAGATACGCAGTATTTT
TRBJ1-1	TRBV5-1	few	14	TRBD1	CASSQGQDNTEAFF	TGCGCCAGCAGCCAGGGACAGGACAACACTGAAGCTTTCTTT
TRBJ1-1	TRBV7-8	.	13	.	CASSPRSNTEAFF	TGTGCCAGCAGCCCGCGGTCGAACACTGAAGCTTTCTTT
TRBJ2-3	TRBV18	.	15	.	CASSPLAGVTDTQYF	TGTGCCAGCTCACCACTTGCCGGTGTGACAGATACGCAGTATTTT
TRBJ2-2	TRBV5-5	.	16	TRBD1	CASSLAWGTDTGELFF	TGTGCCAGCAGCTTGGCCTGGGGGACAGACACCGGGGAGCTGTTTTTT
TRBJ2-1	TRBV20-1	.	11	.	CSARRYNEQFF	TGCAGTGCTAGACGGTACAATGAGCAGTTCTTC
TRBJ1-1	TRBV19	.	16	.	CASSIGPISRLAEAFF	TGTGCCAGTAGTATTGGGCCAATTTCTCGGTTAGCTGAAGCTTTCTTT
TRBJ2-7	TRBV21-1	.	18	.	CASSKDWRRREGPYEQYF	TGTGCCAGCAGCAAAGATTGGAGGAGGCGGGAGGGCCCCTACGAGCAGTACTTC
TRBJ2-2	TRBV30	few	13	TRBD2	CAWSPGGVGELFF	TGTGCCTGGAGCCCGGGGGGGGTCGGGGAGCTGTTTTTT
TRBJ1-1	TRBV11-2	once	14	.	CASSLGARNTEAFF	TGTGCCAGCAGCTTGGGGGCCAGGAACACTGAAGCTTTCTTT
TRBJ1-4	TRBV18	.	15	.	CASSPPASDNEKLFF	TGTGCCAGCTCACCTCCGGCAAGCGATAATGAAAAACTGTTTTTT
TRBJ2-7	TRBV29-1	.	15	TRBD1	CSVGKLGQGGYEQYF	TGCAGCGTTGGTAAATTGGGACAGGGTGGCTACGAGCAGTACTTC
TRBJ2-7	TRBV7-2	.	16	.	CASSLARGRTRDEQYF	TGTGCCAGCAGCTTAGCGCGGGGGCGGACGAGGGACGAGCAGTACTTC
TRBJ1-1	TRBV18	.	16	TRBD1	CASSPPRGRVYTEAFF	TGTGCCAGCTCACCACCGAGGGGGCGGGTTTACACTGAAGCTTTCTTT
TRBJ2-1	TRBV29-1	.	12	.	CSAGRGLGEQFF	TGCAGCGCGGGGAGGGGGTTGGGTGAGCAGTTCTTC
TRBJ2-5	TRBV19	once	17	TRBD1	CASSIRTGGWGQETQYF	TGTGCCAGTAGTATCCGGACAGGGGGTTGGGGGCAAGAGACCCAGTACTTC
TRBJ1-1	TRBV5-4	.	13	.	CASSLGGYAEAFF	TGTGCCAGCAGCTTGGGCGGGTATGCTGAAGCTTTCTTT
TRBJ2-2	TRBV27	.	15	.	CASSLRSTNTGELFF	TGTGCCAGCAGTTTGCGGAGTACGAACACCGGGGAGCTGTTTTTT
TRBJ2-5	TRBV5-4	.	15	.	CASSPGGWVAGTLDF	TGTGCCAGCAGCCCGGGCGGGTGGGTGGCAGGGACTCTGGACTTC
TRBJ2-1	TRBV7-7	.	15	.	CASTEGGDLGNEQFF	TGTGCTAGCACCGAAGGGGGGGACCTAGGCAATGAGCAGTTCTTC
TRBJ2-1	TRBV2	.	11	.	CASSFYNEQFF	TGTGCCAGTTCGTTTTACAATGAGCAGTTCTTC
TRBJ2-4	TRBV5-8	.	12	.	CASLDTRGIQYF	TGTGCCAGCTTAGACACTCGAGGGATTCAGTACTTC
TRBJ1-2	TRBV4-1	.	16	TRBD1	CASSQVEGRQGSGYTF	TGCGCCAGCAGCCAAGTTGAAGGTCGACAGGGGTCTGGCTACACCTTC
TRBJ2-7	TRBV3-1/TRBV3-2	once	16	TRBD2	CASSQASGRSSYEQYF	TGTGCCAGCAGCCAAGCTAGCGGGAGGAGCTCCTACGAGCAGTACTTC
TRBJ2-7	TRBV4-3	once	13	.	CASSQSQTYEQYF	TGCGCCAGCAGCCAATCCCAAACCTACGAGCAGTACTTC
TRBJ1-5	TRBV3-1/TRBV3-2	.	12	.	CASSGRGQPQHF	TGTGCCAGCAGCGGAAGAGGTCAGCCCCAGCATTTT
TRBJ2-7	TRBV11-2	once	16	TRBD2	CASSSPGGGTSYEQYF	TGTGCCAGCAGCTCCCCCGGGGGCGGGACTAGCTACGAGCAGTACTTC
TRBJ2-3	TRBV12-5	.	15	.	CASGFGQVQADTQYF	TGTGCTAGTGGTTTTGGCCAGGTGCAGGCAGATACGCAGTATTTT
TRBJ2-7	TRBV4-2	.	17	.	CASSQPFDSQGSYEQYF	TGTGCCAGCAGCCAACCCTTTGACAGCCAGGGATCCTACGAGCAGTACTTC
TRBJ2-1	TRBV6-5	.	15	TRBD1	CASTRGQGGGDEQFF	TGTGCCAGCACCAGGGGACAGGGTGGCGGCGATGAGCAGTTCTTC
TRBJ1-5	TRBV19	.	16	.	CASSTTLVRSNQPQHF	TGTGCCAGTAGTACAACACTGGTCAGGAGCAATCAGCCCCAGCATTTT
TRBJ1-6	TRBV4-3	.	13	TRBD1	CASSDRGGSPLHF	TGCGCCAGCAGTGACAGGGGCGGTTCACCCCTCCACTTT